Listed here are 21 T cell receptor beta chains from one sample, sequenced in a study of blood T cell repertoires in COVID-19. Clones were sequenced by immunoSEQ multiplex PCR, and TCRdb holds only the in-frame ones, with some missing. The table includes 200,000 to 250,000 clones, roughly 85% detected once. The specimen was peripheral blood. All receptors derive from a woman younger than 30 who had recovered from COVID-19.

This clone has just one count. V gene TRBV5-6 combines with J gene TRBJ2-1; TRBD2 agrees at 14 bases. CDR3 length: 18 amino acids. Germline V gene lookup returns CDR1 SGHDT and CDR2 YYEEEE. The trim removed 4 bases at V and 0 bases at J, leaving 6 bases unmatched. Here the CDR3 DNA reads TGTGCCAGCAGCCTCAGGACTAGCGGGAGGCCCTCCTACAATGAGCAGTTCTTC. Its translation: CASSLRTSGRPSYNEQFF.

CDR3 amino acids: CASSLPTGTVDTEAFF. The CDR3 coding sequence is TGCGCCAGCAGTTTACCGACCGGGACAGTCGACACTGAAGCTTTCTTT. The chain has TRBV5-1 and TRBJ1-1, with TRBD1 identical over 7 bases. CDR3 size: 16 residues. Per the germline V gene, CDR1 is SGHRS and CDR2 is YFSETQ. Trimming at V came to 5 bases and at J to 3 bases, leaving 13 bases not matched to a gene.

With regard to this clone: One junction end does not reproduce the germline sequence, and a read error may be involved. V is TRBV6-5 and J is TRBJ1-2, with 9 bases identical to TRBD1. CDR1 is MNHEY and CDR2 is SVGAGI in the germline V gene. The CDR3 totals 14 residues. Written as DNA, the CDR3 is TGTGCCAGCAGTTACACGGGGACAGGGTTCCCCTACGCCTTC. It encodes CASSYTGTGFPYAF.

V gene TRBV10-3 combines with J gene TRBJ2-7; D may be TRBD1 (5 bases). Germline V CDR1 and CDR2: ENHRY, SYGVKD. CDR3 length: 14 residues. V shed 0 bases and J shed 6 bases, with 12 bases lying between them. The CDR3 sequence is CAISESPGIGEQYF. The DNA for the CDR3 is TGTGCCATCAGTGAGTCCCCAGGGATTGGCGAGCAGTACTTC.

This sequence joins TRBV13 and TRBJ1-6, with D hard to call. The germline CDR1 and CDR2 sequences are PRHDT and FYEKMQ (reference sequence). The CDR3 extends over 14 amino acids. Deletions cut 4 bases from V and 5 bases from J, with 9 bases between. The CDR3 DNA reads as TGTGCCAGCAGCTCGTCCTCAGATAATTCACCCCTCCACTTT. Protein sequence: CASSSSSDNSPLHF.

V and J are TRBV29-1 and TRBJ2-7; 10 bases are shared with TRBD1. The CDR3 runs to 13 residues. Germline CDR1 reads SQVTM; CDR2 reads ANQGSEA. J was trimmed by 3 bases and V by 5 bases; bases with no gene match: 4. The CDR3 loop reads CSVLTGGSYEQYF. The CDR3 DNA reads TGCAGCGTTTTGACAGGGGGCAGCTACGAGCAGTACTTC.

This clone was seen only once. The chain employs TRBV3-1 (or the pseudogene TRBV3-2) and TRBJ2-2; D gene uncertain. The germline V gene encodes CDR1 LGHDT and CDR2 YNNKEL (reference sequence). This CDR3 spans 16 amino acids. Deletions cut 4 bases from V and 1 base from J, with 13 bases between. The CDR3 sequence: CASSLDGYVNTGELFF. In DNA form, the CDR3 reads TGTGCCAGCAGCCTAGACGGGTATGTGAACACCGGGGAGCTGTTTTTT.

As concerns this clone: Mismatch with germline at one junction end may stem from a read error. The chain recombines TRBV30 with TRBJ2-5; 7 positions agree with TRBD2. The V gene's germline CDR1 is GTSNPN and CDR2 SVGIG (reference sequence). This CDR3 contains 13 residues. Here the CDR3 reads CATQPLTLAPRDF. CDR3 coding DNA: TGTGCCACACAACCTCTTACACTAGCGCCTAGGGACTTC.

This clone was seen repeatedly, ten times or more. The chain is built from TRBV6-5 and TRBJ1-1, with D maybe TRBD1 (6 bases). CDR1 and CDR2 (germline): MNHEY, SVGAGI. The CDR3 extends over 15 amino acids. Between the trimmed V and J ends, which lost 0 bases and 3 bases, there was a span of 11 bases. This CDR3 is CASSYSGQGHTEAFF. CDR3 in DNA: TGTGCCAGCAGTTACTCGGGGCAGGGGCACACTGAAGCTTTCTTT.

Points on this clone: The same CDR3 also results from other DNA sequences found in this sample. The chain has TRBV5-1 and TRBJ2-1; D not resolved. CDR3 length equals 11 residues. Germline CDR1 SGHRS, CDR2 YFSETQ. Between the trimmed V and J ends, which lost 1 base and 10 bases, there was a span of 6 bases. CDR3: CASSLYGEQFF. The CDR3 DNA is TGCGCCAGCAGCTTGTACGGGGAGCAGTTCTTC.

This clone was picked up many times. The same CDR3 can be traced to other DNA sequences in this sample. This chain uses TRBV6-2 or TRBV6-3 with TRBJ2-7; 8 positions agree with TRBD2. Trimming cost V 2 bases and J 0 bases; bases outside gene matches: 0. CDR3 length equals 14 residues. CDR1 is MNHEY and CDR2 is SVGEGT in the germline V gene. The chain's CDR3 is CASSYTSGSYEQYF. The CDR3 region has the DNA TGTGCCAGCAGTTACACTAGCGGCTCCTACGAGCAGTACTTC.

The chain couples TRBV20-1 to TRBJ2-1, with a weak D call TRBD1 (6 bases). Deletions cut 4 bases from V and 9 bases from J, with 10 bases between. The CDR3 length is 11 residues. CDR1 DFQATT and CDR2 SNEGSKA come from the germline V gene (reference sequence). DNA for the CDR3: TGCAGTGCTAAACAGGGTGGTGAGCAGTTCTTC. Translation gives CSAKQGGEQFF.

This clone was recorded only once. The V call is TRBV6-2 or TRBV6-3, the J call TRBJ2-7; the match to TRBD2 covers 7 bases. CDR1 and CDR2 from the germline V gene are MNHEY and SVGEGT. The junction had 7 bases not matched to a gene; V was cut back by 2 bases and J by 0 bases. The length of the CDR3 is 16 residues. The CDR3, as DNA: TGTGCCAGCAGTTACGGGGGAGCGGGACGCTCCTACGAGCAGTACTTC. As protein: CASSYGGAGRSYEQYF.

This rearrangement joins TRBV29-1 to TRBJ2-1; 9 nucleotides align to TRBD1. Germline V gives CDR1 SQVTM, CDR2 ANQGSEA. J gave up 7 bases and V 7 bases, and 8 bases lay outside the gene matches. This CDR3 has 13 amino acids. CDR3 sequence (DNA): TGCAGCGCCTGGGGACAGGGTGAGAATGAGCAGTTCTTC. This translates into CSAWGQGENEQFF.

This chain links TRBV25-1 with TRBJ2-2; D unresolved. V lost 5 bases and J 0 bases, leaving 10 bases between the germline ends. This CDR3 comprises 15 residues. CDR1 and CDR2 from the germline V gene are MGHDK and SYGVNS. The CDR3 DNA sequence: TGTGCCAGCAGTCCTTCTGTTACGAACACCGGGGAGCTGTTTTTT. It translates to CASSPSVTNTGELFF.

The chain joins TRBV7-2 to TRBJ2-7; 9 bases match TRBD2. CDR3 length: 16 amino acids. Looked up from germline, CDR1 is SGHTA and CDR2 is FQGNSA. V trimming: 3 bases; J trimming: 3 bases; junction bases outside the gene matches: 9. CDR3 region: CASSFKPQTSGYEQYF. The CDR3 region has the DNA TGTGCCAGCAGCTTTAAGCCCCAGACTAGCGGCTACGAGCAGTACTTC.

This clone was counted a single time. The chain has TRBV6-6 and TRBJ2-3; perhaps TRBD2 as D (6 bases). Looked up from germline, CDR1 is MNHNY and CDR2 is SVGAGI (reference sequence). This CDR3 comprises 16 residues. Trimming took off 4 bases at V and 1 base at J, with 15 bases between the two ends. This CDR3 reads CASSSTIAVGTDTQYF. The CDR3 DNA is TGTGCCAGCAGTTCTACGATAGCGGTTGGCACAGATACGCAGTATTTT.

The chain carries TRBV6-2 or TRBV6-3 and TRBJ2-1; 7 bases are a match to TRBD2. The CDR3 is made up of 16 amino acids. Trimming at V came to 6 bases and at J to 4 bases, leaving 12 bases not matched to a gene. In germline, CDR1 is MNHEY, CDR2 SVGEGT. The CDR3 sequence: CASSHASGTTYNEQFF. CDR3 coding DNA: TGTGCCAGCAGCCACGCCAGCGGGACTACTTACAATGAGCAGTTCTTC.

The chain recombines TRBV14 with TRBJ2-1; D possibly corresponds to TRBD1 (5 bases). In germline, CDR1 is SGHDN, CDR2 FVKESK. The CDR3 is 17 amino acids. Trimming took 1 base from V and 5 from J, leaving 18 bases between them. CDR3 DNA sequence: TGTGCCAGCAGCCAAGGTCTAGGGCAGGGATCCGACAATGAGCAGTTCTTC. Its protein is CASSQGLGQGSDNEQFF.

This chain links TRBV30 with TRBJ2-2; no definite D call. CDR1 and CDR2 (germline): GTSNPN, SVGIG (reference sequence). This CDR3 is built from 11 residues. V was trimmed by 5 bases and J by 6 bases, leaving 7 bases between them. The CDR3 loop reads CAWAYPGELFF. The CDR3 coding sequence is TGTGCCTGGGCCTATCCCGGGGAGCTGTTTTTT.

V gene TRBV7-3 combines with J gene TRBJ2-7; 8 nucleotides match TRBD1. Germline CDR1 reads SGHTA; CDR2 reads FQGTGA. The V and J ends lost 5 bases and 5 bases, in that order; junction bases with no gene match: 5. The CDR3 has 13 residues. The CDR3: CASSQGAANEQYF. The CDR3 DNA is TGTGCCAGCAGCCAGGGGGCGGCGAACGAGCAGTACTTC.